This T cell receptor beta chain was observed in a study of cytomegalovirus exposure and HLA in healthy donors. Points from the study as a whole: Analysis was carried out at a later point, and it linked a missense DCLRE1C variant to TCR beta V- and J-gene trimming. Later work showed greater clonal expansion in HLA-associated TCR beta chains than in equally common others. Several of the most significant clusters were apparently associated with common viral pathogens in a later analysis.

Germline assignment: CDR1 WNHNN and CDR2 SYGVQD (reference sequence). The CDR3 runs 15 residues. The trim removed 3 bases at V and 6 bases at J, leaving 7 bases unmatched. 13 Jbeta primers and 60 Vbeta primers were used for the PCR. Libraries were prepared by immunoSEQ multiplex PCR; TCRdb keeps only in-frame clonotypes and omits some of them. The sample holds roughly 110,000 clones, 77% seen once. Of note for this clone: The antigen is not known.

This sequence originates from a male donor in good health and CMV-seronegative. Sequenced sample: PBMCs. The rearrangement joins TRBV10-1 to TRBJ2-7; 11 nucleotides match TRBD2. CDR3 bases: TGCGCCAGCAGTGAAAGACTAGCGGGAAAGGGCGAGCAGTACTTC. It specifies CASSERLAGKGEQYF.